One and the same sample provided the 27 T cell receptor beta chains below, sequenced in a study of blood T cell repertoires in COVID-19 (dated by TCRdb to the early 2020s). The library was produced with the immunoSEQ multiplex PCR assay. This is the immuneACCESS table as TCRdb keeps it, with only in-frame sequences that have V and J called. A part of the clones is gone; compared with another copy, unresolved V genes explain less than half, and the rest is unexplained. The sample records around 150,000 clones, roughly 80% of which are singletons. Approximately 9% of the sample comes from the top ten. Sequenced input: peripheral blood. The receptor source for this set is a woman aged 45 to 65 with active or convalescent COVID-19.

This clone was recorded a few times. This chain joins TRBV10-2 and TRBJ1-1, with D possibly TRBD1 on 5 matching bases. CDR3 length: 14 residues. Germline V gives CDR1 WSHSY, CDR2 SAAADI. The V end was cut by 7 bases, the J end by 1 base, with 13 bases between. The CDR3 DNA follows: TGCGCCAGCACATCACTCGGGGGGAACACTGAAGCTTTCTTT. Its translation: CASTSLGGNTEAFF.

The chain couples TRBV19 to TRBJ2-3; D gene uncertain. With 5 bases removed from V and 6 bases from J, the gap between germline ends came to 15 bases. Germline values: CDR1 LNHDA, CDR2 SQIVND (reference sequence). This CDR3 is built from 14 residues. The CDR3, as DNA: TGTGCCAGTAGTTTCGACTCTCGATCTGATACGCAGTATTTT. This encodes CASSFDSRSDTQYF.

This clone was counted only a few times. The chain employs TRBV19 and TRBJ1-5, with no clear D. The CDR3 loop spans 11 amino acids. The germline V and J ends were trimmed by 6 bases and 9 bases, with 9 bases remaining between them. Germline CDR1 reads LNHDA; CDR2 reads SQIVND (reference sequence). CDR3 sequence reads: CASRVRGPQHF. Here the CDR3 DNA reads TGTGCCAGTAGGGTGCGTGGGCCCCAGCATTTT.

This chain joins TRBV11-3 and TRBJ2-5; D may be TRBD2 (5 bases). CDR1 SGHNT and CDR2 YENEEA come from the germline V gene. Deletions cut 1 base from V and 5 bases from J, with 8 bases between. The CDR3 has 13 amino acids. The CDR3, as DNA: TGTGCCAGCAGCTTAGCGGAGCGGGAGACCCAGTACTTC. This translates into CASSLAERETQYF. The variable domain in full, with the rest retrieved from reference TRBV11-3 and TRBJ2-5, is EAGVVQSPRYKIIEKKQPVAFWCNPISGHNTLYWYLQNLGQGPELLIRYENEEAVDDSQLPKDRFSAERLKGVDSTLKIQPAELGDSAVYLCASSLAERETQYFGPGTRLLVL.

This sequence joins TRBV5-1 and TRBJ2-2, with TRBD2 identical over 9 bases. CDR3 length: 16 residues. The trim removed 0 bases at V and 2 bases at J, leaving 2 bases unmatched. Germline CDR1 reads SGHRS; CDR2 reads YFSETQ. The CDR3 region has the DNA TGCGCCAGCAGCTTGGGACTAGCGGCAAACACCGGGGAGCTGTTTTTT. Protein: CASSLGLAANTGELFF. The full variable domain, in which reference TRBV5-1 and TRBJ2-2 provide the parts outside the CDR3, is KAGVTQTPRYLIKTRGQQVTLSCSPISGHRSVSWYQQTPGQGLQFLFEYFSETQRNKGNFPGRFSGRQFSNSRSEMNVSTLELGDSALYLCASSLGLAANTGELFFGEGSRLTVL.

A few counts support this clone. This chain uses TRBV19 with TRBJ1-1; D call uncertain. Germline-derived CDR1 and CDR2 are LNHDA and SQIVND (reference sequence). V was clipped by 6 bases and J by 4 bases, with 15 bases between them. The CDR3 consists of 14 residues. CDR3 in amino acids: CASRQMDRGTEAFF. In DNA form, the CDR3 reads TGTGCCAGTAGGCAAATGGATCGGGGCACTGAAGCTTTCTTT.

This chain joins TRBV5-1 and TRBJ1-1, with 7 bases identical to TRBD1. In germline, CDR1 is SGHRS, CDR2 YFSETQ. V shed 3 bases and J 4 bases; nucleotides not matched to a gene: 3. This CDR3 has 13 residues. For the CDR3, the DNA is TGCGCCAGCAGCTCGACAGGGAGCACTGAAGCTTTCTTT. As protein: CASSSTGSTEAFF.

The V gene is TRBV7-3, the J gene TRBJ1-1; 7 bases are a match to TRBD1. This CDR3 is built from 13 residues. Germline V CDR1 and CDR2: SGHTA, FQGTGA. After removal of 5 bases from V and 1 base from J, the junction contained 1 base not matched to a gene. This CDR3 is CASSRDRNTEAFF. The DNA for the CDR3 is TGTGCCAGCAGCCGGGACAGGAACACTGAAGCTTTCTTT.

This sequence joins TRBV5-1 and TRBJ2-7; 7 nucleotides agree with TRBD1. With 3 bases clipped from V and 2 bases from J, the junction kept 5 bases outside the gene matches. The CDR3 runs 14 residues. Germline loops: CDR1 SGHRS, CDR2 YFSETQ. The CDR3 DNA follows: TGCGCCAGCAGCTCCGCGACAGGGACCTACGAGCAGTACTTC. This gives the protein CASSSATGTYEQYF.

The rearrangement links TRBV7-9 to TRBJ1-2, with a weak D call TRBD1 (5 bases). CDR3 size: 15 residues. Germline V lookup: CDR1 SEHNR, CDR2 FQNEAQ (reference sequence). The V and J ends lost 3 bases and 4 bases respectively, with 15 bases between them. The CDR3 loop is CASSFGRQTPYGYTF. The CDR3 DNA follows: TGTGCCAGCAGCTTTGGAAGACAGACTCCCTATGGCTACACCTTC.

The rearrangement uses TRBV19 and TRBJ2-3, with 8 nucleotides matching TRBD2. From germline, CDR1 is LNHDA and CDR2 SQIVND (reference sequence). This CDR3 is 14 amino acids long. V lost 2 bases, J lost 5 bases, and 3 bases stayed unmatched. CDR3 in DNA: TGTGCCAGTAGTATACGGGAGGGCGGAGATACGCAGTATTTT. Encoded protein: CASSIREGGDTQYF.

The chain links TRBV4-1 to TRBJ1-5, with no clear D. This CDR3 contains 12 residues. Trimming pared 4 bases from V and 4 bases from J, leaving 5 bases between. CDR1 is MGHRA, CDR2 YSYEKL, per germline. The CDR3 DNA is TGCGCCAGCAGCCGCCTAAATCAGCCCCAGCATTTT. Translating gives CASSRLNQPQHF.

The DNA for the CDR3 is TGTGCCTGGGGGGACAGCTTTAACACTGAAGCTTTCTTT. Encoded protein: CAWGDSFNTEAFF. V is TRBV30 and J is TRBJ1-1; TRBD1 matches 7 bases. This CDR3 spans 13 amino acids. The ends lost 5 bases at V and 2 bases at J; junction bases unmatched: 5. CDR1 GTSNPN and CDR2 SVGIG come from the germline V gene (reference sequence).

This clone has only one observation. The chain couples TRBV19 to TRBJ1-1; TRBD1 agrees at 7 bases. Germline V gene sequence: CDR1 LNHDA, CDR2 SQIVND (reference sequence). The CDR3 totals 13 residues. The junction had 5 bases not matched to a gene; V was cut back by 5 bases and J by 5 bases. CDR3 protein: CASSSTGETEAFF. For the CDR3, the DNA is TGTGCCAGTAGTTCAACAGGGGAAACTGAAGCTTTCTTT.

This chain links TRBV7-9 with TRBJ1-2; possible D gene TRBD1, 6 bases. Looked up from germline, CDR1 is SEHNR and CDR2 is FQNEAQ (reference sequence). There are 13 residues in the CDR3. The V end lost 7 bases, the J end lost 2 bases, and 11 bases lay between the germline ends. CDR3 sequence (DNA): TGTGCCAGCACCCAAGGACAGAACTATGGCTACACCTTC. It encodes CASTQGQNYGYTF. Full variable domain (remainder filled in from reference TRBV7-9 and TRBJ1-2): DTGVSQNPRHKITKRGQNVTFRCDPISEHNRLYWYRQTLGQGPEFLTYFQNEAQLEKSRLLSDRFSAERPKGSFSTLEIQRTEQGDSAMYLCASTQGQNYGYTFGSGTRLTVV.

The chain combines TRBV10-3 with TRBJ2-5; possibly TRBD1 for D (6 bases). V lost 0 bases and J lost 1, with 9 bases in between. The CDR3 extends over 15 amino acids. Germline CDR1 ENHRY, CDR2 SYGVKD. Here the CDR3 DNA reads TGTGCCATCAGTGAGTCGTTGACAGGCCAAGAGACCCAGTACTTC. Amino acids: CAISESLTGQETQYF.

The CDR3 region is CATSPRTGATYGYTF. The CDR3 DNA sequence: TGTGCCACCAGCCCTCGGACAGGGGCCACCTATGGCTACACCTTC. The V gene is TRBV15, the J gene TRBJ1-2; 9 nucleotides line up with TRBD1. The trim removed 5 bases at V and 4 bases at J, leaving 8 bases unmatched. The CDR3 consists of 15 residues. Germline CDR1 and CDR2: LNHNV and YYDKDF (reference sequence).

In its sample, this clone was seen many times. In DNA form, the CDR3 reads TGTGCCAGTAGTACCACAACTAGCGGGAGGGCCAATGAGCAGTTCTTC. This encodes CASSTTTSGRANEQFF. J is TRBJ2-1 and V is TRBV19; TRBD2 aligns across 13 bases. This CDR3 is built from 16 residues. Looked up from germline, CDR1 is LNHDA and CDR2 is SQIVND (reference sequence). With 4 bases clipped from V and 6 bases from J, the junction kept 6 bases outside the gene matches.

The sample holds one count of this clone. J is TRBJ1-6 and V is TRBV30; perhaps TRBD1 as D (5 bases). Germline assignment: CDR1 GTSNPN and CDR2 SVGIG (reference sequence). The CDR3 has 16 amino acids. V was trimmed by 1 base and J by 6 bases, leaving 16 bases between them. The CDR3: CAWSAGRVRGNSPLHF. The DNA for the CDR3 is TGTGCCTGGAGTGCGGGCCGAGTTAGGGGTAATTCACCCCTCCACTTT.

This clone appeared once. V usage is TRBV3-1 (or the pseudogene TRBV3-2) and J usage is TRBJ1-5, with D unresolved. Germline V gives CDR1 LGHDT, CDR2 YNNKEL (reference sequence). V shed 2 bases and J shed 7 bases, with 9 bases lying between them. The CDR3 sequence is 13 residues long. CDR3 sequence: CASSQSSGQPQHF. CDR3 DNA sequence: TGTGCCAGCAGCCAATCCAGCGGACAGCCCCAGCATTTT.

The gene calls are TRBV4-3 and TRBJ1-3; D is possibly TRBD1 (6 bases). V gave up 4 bases and J gave up 2 bases, with 6 bases separating them. This CDR3 is 13 amino acids long. Germline CDR1 LGHNA, CDR2 YSLEER. CDR3 amino acids: CASSRGPGNTIYF. The CDR3 bases are TGCGCCAGCAGCCGGGGGCCTGGAAACACCATATATTTT.

The genes are TRBV5-8 and TRBJ2-3; tentative D call: TRBD1 (6 bases). Germline CDR1 is SGHTS and CDR2 is YDEGEE. Trimming cost V 3 bases and J 2 bases, with 16 bases left between them. CDR3 length equals 16 residues. CDR3 protein: CASSSGTSVTTDTQYF. The DNA for the CDR3 is TGTGCCAGCAGCTCCGGGACATCCGTGACCACAGATACGCAGTATTTT.

The chain couples TRBV7-3 to TRBJ2-1; 12 nucleotides line up with TRBD2. Losses at the gene ends were 5 bases for V and 9 bases for J; bases not matched to a gene: 8. The CDR3 is 15 amino acids. Germline CDR1 and CDR2: SGHTA and FQGTGA. The CDR3 DNA follows: TGTGCCAGCAGCCCTAGCGGGAGGGCCCGAGGTGAGCAGTTCTTC. Amino acids: CASSPSGRARGEQFF.

The rearrangement uses TRBV12-3 or TRBV12-4 and TRBJ1-1; 10 positions match TRBD1. V dropped 7 bases and J dropped 11; count of bases not matched to a gene: 7. The CDR3 extends over 12 amino acids. CDR3: CASNRQGARAFF. In nucleotides, the CDR3 is TGTGCCAGCAACCGACAGGGGGCGCGGGCTTTCTTT.

This rearrangement joins TRBV28 to TRBJ1-5, with TRBD1 identical over 9 bases. Germline loops: CDR1 MDHEN, CDR2 SYDVKM. V was clipped by 6 bases and J by 3 bases; unmatched bases: 6. CDR3 length equals 15 residues. The CDR3 bases are TGTGCCAGCAGGGACACAGGGGGCAACAATCAGCCCCAGCATTTT. Its protein is CASRDTGGNNQPQHF.

This chain links TRBV7-8 with TRBJ2-4; 7 bases map to TRBD2. V lost 2 bases, J lost 5 bases, and 6 bases stayed unmatched. Germline V gene lookup returns CDR1 SGHVS and CDR2 FQNEAQ. The CDR3 loop spans 15 amino acids. The CDR3 bases are TGTGCCAGCAGCTTACCCTCCCGGGGGGAAAACATTCAGTACTTC. This codes for CASSLPSRGENIQYF. The full variable domain, with the rest looked up from reference TRBV7-8 and TRBJ2-4, is GAGVSQSPRYKVAKRGQDVALRCDPISGHVSLFWYQQALGQGPEFLTYFQNEAQLDKSGLPSDRFFAERPEGSVSTLKIQRTQQEDSAVYLCASSLPSRGENIQYFGAGTRLSVL.

V is TRBV14 and J is TRBJ2-7, with 9 bases identical to TRBD1. CDR1 is SGHDN, CDR2 FVKESK, per germline. J was trimmed by 5 bases and V by 1 base; bases with no gene match: 6. The CDR3 spans 15 residues. In nucleotides, the CDR3 is TGTGCCAGCAGCCAAGCCGGGACAGGGCGCAACGAGCAGTACTTC. Protein sequence: CASSQAGTGRNEQYF. Looking up the rest from reference TRBV14 and TRBJ2-7 gives the full variable domain: EAGVTQFPSHSVIEKGQTVTLRCDPISGHDNLYWYRRVMGKEIKFLLHFVKESKQDESGMPNNRFLAERTGGTYSTLKVQPAELEDSGVYFCASSQAGTGRNEQYFGPGTRLTVT.